These 12 T cell receptor beta chains share one sample of origin, sequenced in a study of CD8+CD57+ T cells in acquired aplastic anemia. Profiling of TCR beta VDJ combinations and CDR3 sequences used genomic DNA as template. TCRdb recomputed calls from the reads with MiXCR, one row per CDR3 protein. This table holds tens of thousands of distinct CDR3 sequences, under 80% found once. The specimen sequenced was sorted CD4+, CD8+, or CD8+CD57+ T cells (not recorded which) from PBMCs. The receptor set was obtained from a human donor in good health, serving as a control.

This rearrangement joins TRBV20-1 to TRBJ2-3; TRBD2 matches at 9 bases. Germline lookup yields CDR1 DFQATT and CDR2 SNEGSKA (reference sequence). The V and J ends lost 7 bases and 6 bases, in that order; junction bases with no gene match: 17. This CDR3 contains 16 residues. CDR3 sequence (DNA): TGCAGTGTCCTTTCCACTAGCGGGTACCCCTCTGATACGCAGTATTTT. This translates into CSVLSTSGYPSDTQYF.

V gene TRBV6-7 combines with J gene TRBJ2-7, with 11 nucleotides matching TRBD1. TRBV6-7 is marked as an open reading frame, function uncertain. Germline trimming cut 3 bases from V and 3 bases from J; bases unmatched to any gene: 4. The CDR3 contains 15 residues. The chain's CDR3 is CASSYGDRGDYEQYF. The CDR3 DNA reads TGTGCCAGCAGTTATGGGGACAGGGGGGACTACGAGCAGTACTTC.

This chain connects TRBV20-1 to TRBJ2-1, with D possibly TRBD2 on 6 matching bases. This CDR3 has 12 residues. Germline V lookup: CDR1 DFQATT, CDR2 SNEGSKA (reference sequence). This CDR3 reads CSASSSAYEQFF. The CDR3, as DNA: TGCAGCGCCTCGTCTAGCGCCTATGAGCAGTTCTTC.

The genes are TRBV7-7 and TRBJ2-5; D is uncertain. CDR1 and CDR2 from the germline V gene are SSHAT and FNYEAQ (reference sequence). The CDR3 is made up of 12 amino acids. Trimming removed 5 bases at V and 4 bases at J, with 8 bases between. CDR3 DNA sequence: TGTGCCAGCAGCAACGAGCGAGAGACCCAGTACTTC. It translates to CASSNERETQYF.

The chain joins TRBV10-2 to TRBJ2-7; 7 bases are shared with TRBD2. V lost 2 bases to trimming and J lost 8 bases; unmatched junction nucleotides: 12. In germline, CDR1 is WSHSY, CDR2 SAAADI. CDR3 size: 15 residues. The DNA for the CDR3 is TGCGCCAGCAGTGAGGGAGCGACTAGCTTATTTAAGCAGTACTTC. This sequence encodes CASSEGATSLFKQYF.

This clonotype was observed a handful of times. The rearrangement uses TRBV19 and TRBJ2-1; 7 bases agree with TRBD2. Germline V gene lookup returns CDR1 LNHDA and CDR2 SQIVND (reference sequence). CDR3 length equals 10 residues. The CDR3 spells CAAGYNEQFF. The DNA for the CDR3 is TGTGCAGCGGGGTACAATGAGCAGTTCTTC.

V is TRBV7-9 and J is TRBJ1-1, with D uncertain. This CDR3 is 14 amino acids long. Germline CDR1 reads SEHNR; CDR2 reads FQNEAQ (reference sequence). The V gene lost 7 bases and the J gene lost 0 bases, with 12 bases spanning the gap. CDR3 nucleotides: TGTGCCAGCACCAATAGTGGAATGAACACTGAAGCTTTCTTT. Amino acids: CASTNSGMNTEAFF.

The CDR3 protein is CATSDRQLGSGANVLTF. The CDR3 nucleotides are TGTGCCACCAGTGATCGTCAACTGGGCTCTGGGGCCAACGTCCTGACTTTC. The chain recombines TRBV24-1 with TRBJ2-6; D uncertain. CDR1 KGHDR and CDR2 SFDVKD come from the germline V gene. This CDR3 is built from 17 residues. The germline V and J ends were trimmed by 3 bases and 0 bases, with 11 bases remaining between them.

This rearrangement joins TRBV10-3 to TRBJ1-6; D perhaps matches TRBD1 (5 bases). CDR1 is ENHRY, CDR2 SYGVKD, per germline. The CDR3 runs to 14 residues. With 6 bases removed from V and 9 bases from J, the gap between germline ends came to 15 bases. Written as DNA, the CDR3 is TGTGCCATCAGCGCCGACAGCAGCCGTTCACCCCTCCACTTT. Residues: CAISADSSRSPLHF.

The J gene is TRBJ1-6, the V gene TRBV9; D is unclear. Germline V CDR1 and CDR2: SGDLS, YYNGEE. This CDR3 is 15 amino acids long. Trimming left V 1 base short and J 8 bases short, with 13 bases between. As DNA, the CDR3 is TGTGCCAGCAGCGTATACCCGAAGACGGATTCACCCCTCCACTTT. Amino acids: CASSVYPKTDSPLHF.

This clonotype was detected a few times. V usage is TRBV2 and J usage is TRBJ1-1; D unresolved. Between the trimmed V and J ends, which lost 1 base and 2 bases, there was a span of 8 bases. Germline-derived CDR1 and CDR2 are SNHLY and FYNNEI. There are 14 residues in the CDR3. The CDR3 sequence: CASSEEGDNTEAFF. The CDR3 coding sequence is TGTGCCAGCAGTGAAGAGGGAGACAACACTGAAGCTTTCTTT.

The CDR3: CASSTMGGGADTQYF. CDR3 DNA sequence: TGTGCCAGTAGTACAATGGGGGGAGGGGCAGATACGCAGTATTTT. J is TRBJ2-3 and V is TRBV19; 7 positions agree with TRBD2. This CDR3 has 15 amino acids. Germline CDR1 is LNHDA and CDR2 is SQIVND (reference sequence). After removal of 4 bases from V and 4 bases from J, the junction contained 8 bases not matched to a gene.